This is a list of T cell receptor beta chains from one sample in a study of T-cell memory formation after mild COVID-19. MiXCR, run by TCRdb on the 5' RACE reads, gives a single entry per CDR3 protein. Of approximately 300,000 distinct CDR3 sequences listed, about a sixth are singletons. Sequences were obtained from PBMCs or a T cell subset sorted from them (not recorded which). The receptors originated from a man aged 18-30 years who had mild COVID-19 (a few samples of this study predate the infection). Cell type and time point are not known. The CDR3 runs from the conserved cysteine through the conserved F or W. Each record gives: J gene, V gene, D gene, clone size, CDR3 protein, CDR3 DNA. D genes are given only for firm matches. Where a row states a size, it is once, few, many or the class of an expanded clone; other rows omit it.

TRBJ1-3 | TRBV5-6 | NA | NA | CASSLTAPGSGNTIYF | TGTGCCAGCAGCCTGACGGCCCCAGGATCTGGAAACACCATATATTTT
TRBJ2-3 | TRBV28 | TRBD2 | NA | CASSLWRSGGRGDTQYF | TGTGCCAGCAGTCTTTGGAGAAGCGGGGGAAGGGGAGATACGCAGTATTTT
TRBJ2-1 | TRBV19 | NA | NA | CASSTNSDQYNEQFF | TGTGCCAGTAGTACGAACAGCGACCAGTACAATGAGCAGTTCTTC
TRBJ2-1 | TRBV27 | TRBD2 | NA | CASRILAGAPFTDEQFF | TGTGCCAGCAGGATTCTAGCGGGGGCCCCATTTACAGATGAGCAGTTCTTC
TRBJ1-5 | TRBV7-2 | NA | NA | CASSLSMGKPQHF | TGTGCCAGCAGCCTATCCATGGGCAAGCCCCAGCATTTT
TRBJ2-3 | TRBV4-2 | NA | few | CASSQEGGSDTQYF | TGTGCCAGCAGCCAAGAAGGAGGATCAGATACGCAGTATTTT
TRBJ1-1 | TRBV5-1 | NA | few | CASSFGVSNTEAFF | TGCGCCAGCAGCTTCGGGGTCTCGAACACTGAAGCTTTCTTT
TRBJ2-7 | TRBV5-1 | NA | few | CASSLVGGLSSYEQYF | TGCGCCAGCAGCTTGGTAGGCGGGCTAAGCTCCTACGAGCAGTACTTC
TRBJ2-5 | TRBV12-3/TRBV12-4 | NA | few | CASSPHRGIEETQYF | TGTGCCAGCAGTCCGCATAGGGGGATCGAAGAGACCCAGTACTTC
TRBJ2-1 | TRBV6-1 | NA | NA | CASSTPSYNEQFF | TGTGCCAGCAGTACTCCGTCCTACAATGAGCAGTTCTTC
TRBJ1-3 | TRBV20-1 | NA | NA | CSARATGSSGNTIYF | TGCAGTGCTAGAGCAACCGGGAGCTCTGGAAACACCATATATTTT
TRBJ2-2 | TRBV6-2/TRBV6-3 | NA | few | CASSSDSTVIGELFF | TGTGCCAGCAGTTCCGACAGCACGGTTATCGGGGAGCTGTTTTTT
TRBJ1-2 | TRBV6-2/TRBV6-3 | NA | many | CASSSAGLYEGYTF | TGTGCCAGCTCAAGCGCCGGACTCTACGAGGGCTACACCTTC
TRBJ2-2 | TRBV10-3 | TRBD1 | few | CAISRQGANTGELFF | TGTGCCATCAGCAGACAGGGGGCGAACACCGGGGAGCTGTTTTTT
TRBJ2-5 | TRBV5-1 | NA | NA | CASSRDALETQYF | TGCGCCAGCAGCAGGGACGCGCTCGAGACCCAGTACTTC
TRBJ2-1 | TRBV20-1 | NA | few | CSASGLTERFF | TGCAGTGCTAGCGGGCTGACGGAGCGGTTCTTC
TRBJ2-5 | TRBV9 | TRBD2 | NA | CASSVGTGGPQETQYF | TGTGCCAGCAGCGTAGGCACGGGGGGGCCCCAAGAGACCCAGTACTTC
TRBJ2-1 | TRBV5-1 | TRBD2 | NA | CASSPPSGGVKYNEQFF | TGCGCCAGCAGTCCTCCTAGCGGGGGGGTAAAATACAATGAGCAGTTCTTC
TRBJ1-5 | TRBV11-2 | NA | few | CASSLDQGQPQHF | TGTGCCAGCAGCTTAGATCAGGGTCAGCCCCAGCATTTT
TRBJ2-4 | TRBV24-1 | NA | NA | CATSDLPRRAIQYF | TGTGCCACCAGTGATTTACCGCGCAGGGCGATTCAGTACTTC
TRBJ2-3 | TRBV20-1 | TRBD2 | many | CSAPGLGADTQYF | TGCAGTGCCCCGGGACTAGGTGCAGATACGCAGTATTTT
TRBJ1-3 | TRBV7-2 | NA | NA | CASSKSRGVSGNTIYF | TGTGCCAGCAGCAAATCGAGGGGTGTGTCTGGAAACACCATATATTTT
TRBJ2-4 | TRBV5-1 | TRBD2 | NA | CASSLDYLAGQNIQYF | TGCGCCAGCAGCTTGGATTATCTAGCGGGGCAAAACATTCAGTACTTC
TRBJ1-1 | TRBV4-3 | NA | few | CASSPRGQNTEAFF | TGCGCCAGCAGCCCCCGGGGCCAGAACACTGAAGCTTTCTTT
TRBJ2-7 | TRBV7-6 | NA | NA | CASSHNPDSSYEQYF | TGTGCCAGCAGCCATAACCCCGACAGCTCCTACGAGCAGTACTTC
TRBJ1-3 | TRBV21-1 | NA | NA | CASRWAGARGNTIYF | TGTGCCAGCAGGTGGGCAGGGGCTCGTGGAAACACCATATATTTT
TRBJ1-3 | TRBV10-3 | NA | few | CATTQGPGNTIYF | TGTGCCACTACACAGGGACCCGGAAACACCATATATTTT
TRBJ1-4 | TRBV7-2 | TRBD1 | NA | CASSPAGTGREKLFF | TGTGCCAGCAGCCCCGCCGGGACAGGACGGGAAAAACTGTTTTTT
TRBJ2-3 | TRBV5-6 | NA | few | CASSLVPATDTQYF | TGTGCCAGCAGCTTGGTTCCGGCCACAGATACGCAGTATTTT
TRBJ2-5 | TRBV5-1 | NA | many | CASSLGDTSQETQYF | TGCGCCAGCAGCTTGGGAGACACGAGCCAAGAGACCCAGTACTTC
TRBJ1-2 | TRBV27 | TRBD1 | few | CASSLGRGRVGYTF | TGTGCCAGCAGTTTAGGCAGGGGGCGAGTAGGCTACACCTTC
TRBJ2-4 | TRBV5-1 | NA | few | CASSLVRGDVNIQYF | TGCGCCAGCAGCTTAGTGAGGGGGGACGTGAACATTCAGTACTTC
TRBJ2-5 | TRBV3-1 | TRBD2 | NA | CASSQSSRGEETQYF | TGTGCCAGCAGCCAGTCCTCGCGGGGGGAAGAGACCCAGTACTTC